A single sample is the source of the 26 T cell receptor beta chains below, sequenced in a study of blood T cell repertoires in COVID-19. Generated by immunoSEQ multiplex PCR, the TCRdb table keeps only in-frame clones and is missing some. The sample includes 110,000 to 150,000 clones, 80% to 85% of them seen just once. Specimen: peripheral blood. The receptors originated from a human donor in a cohort sampled during active COVID-19.

V usage is TRBV18 and J usage is TRBJ2-7; 8 positions agree with TRBD1. CDR1 and CDR2 (germline): KGHSH, LQKENI. V lost 2 bases and J lost 7; bases outside the gene matches: 10. This CDR3 region has 15 residues. CDR3 loop: CASSPAGTGGVEQYF. In DNA form, the CDR3 reads TGTGCCAGCTCACCAGCCGGGACAGGCGGGGTGGAGCAGTACTTC.

V and J are TRBV28 and TRBJ2-7; D perhaps matches TRBD1 (6 bases). The CDR3 spans 13 residues. The V end lost 7 bases, the J end lost 1 base, and 11 bases lay between the germline ends. Germline V CDR1 and CDR2: MDHEN, SYDVKM. The CDR3 nucleotides read TGTGCCAGCACTCGGGACACTTCCTACGAGCAGTACTTC. As protein: CASTRDTSYEQYF.

In its sample, this clone was seen a few times. This rearrangement joins TRBV4-3 to TRBJ1-5; 8 bases match TRBD1. Germline loops: CDR1 LGHNA, CDR2 YSLEER. The V gene end was trimmed by 1 base and the J gene end by 7 bases; junction bases not matched to a gene: 6. The CDR3 length is 15 residues. The CDR3 DNA is TGCGCCAGCAGCCAAGGGGGACAGGAAGGACAGCCCCAGCATTTT. It codes for CASSQGGQEGQPQHF.

The V gene is TRBV11-1, the J gene TRBJ2-7; TRBD1 matches 8 bases. Looked up from germline, CDR1 is SGHAT and CDR2 is FQDESV (reference sequence). Trimming took 5 bases from V and 3 from J; bases not matched to a gene: 3. This CDR3 is 13 amino acids long. The CDR3 sequence is CASSRDRNYEQYF. CDR3 in DNA: TGTGCCAGCAGCCGGGACAGGAACTACGAGCAGTACTTC.

J is TRBJ1-2 and V is TRBV4-3, with a weak D call TRBD1 (5 bases). The V end was cut by 2 bases, the J end by 4 bases, with 14 bases between. The CDR3 loop spans 15 amino acids. Germline assignment: CDR1 LGHNA and CDR2 YSLEER. The CDR3 reads CASSQIGVSSYGYTF. In DNA form, the CDR3 reads TGCGCCAGCAGCCAAATAGGGGTCAGCTCCTATGGCTACACCTTC.

The chain is built from TRBV28 and TRBJ2-7; D perhaps matches TRBD2 (6 bases). The germline V gene has CDR1 MDHEN and CDR2 SYDVKM. The CDR3 covers 16 residues. Trimming removed 3 bases at V and 4 bases at J, with 19 bases between. The CDR3 loop is CASSFWASGAIYEQYF. CDR3 DNA sequence: TGTGCCAGCAGTTTTTGGGCCTCGGGAGCGATTTACGAGCAGTACTTC.

This chain connects TRBV19 to TRBJ2-6; D may be TRBD1 (5 bases). Trimming removed 9 bases at V and 2 bases at J, with 14 bases between. CDR3 length: 15 amino acids. The germline V gene encodes CDR1 LNHDA and CDR2 SQIVND (reference sequence). CDR3 sequence (DNA): TGTGCCAGCCGCACCCAGGGTACTGGGGCCAACGTCCTGACTTTC. This codes for CASRTQGTGANVLTF. The full variable domain, its missing parts supplied by reference TRBV19 and TRBJ2-6, is DGGITQSPKYLFRKEGQNVTLSCEQNLNHDAMYWYRQDPGQGLRLIYYSQIVNDFQKGDIAEGYSVSREKKESFPLTVTSAQKNPTAFYLCASRTQGTGANVLTFGAGSRLTVL.

The chain has TRBV4-2 and TRBJ2-3; tentative D call: TRBD1 (5 bases). V lost 1 base to trimming and J lost 0 bases, with 14 bases between them. The CDR3 sequence is 17 residues long. The germline V gene encodes CDR1 LGHNA and CDR2 YNFKEQ. The CDR3 reads CASSQAAGRASTDTQYF. The CDR3 bases are TGTGCCAGCAGCCAAGCAGCAGGCAGGGCTAGCACAGATACGCAGTATTTT.

The chain recombines TRBV28 with TRBJ1-2, with 7 positions matching TRBD1. The germline V gene encodes CDR1 MDHEN and CDR2 SYDVKM. The CDR3 is made up of 13 amino acids. The V gene end was trimmed by 6 bases and the J gene end by 4 bases; junction bases not matched to a gene: 5. The CDR3 here is CASRQGLGYGYTF. The CDR3 region has the DNA TGTGCCAGCAGACAGGGGCTCGGCTATGGCTACACCTTC.

V usage is TRBV12-3 or TRBV12-4 and J usage is TRBJ1-1, with D unresolved. The ends were cut back, 5 bases at V and 1 base at J, with 5 bases in the middle. The CDR3 runs 12 residues. CDR3 protein: CASSPQNTEAFF. DNA for the CDR3: TGTGCCAGCAGTCCCCAGAACACTGAAGCTTTCTTT.

This clone is a singleton in its sample. This sequence joins TRBV19 and TRBJ1-1, with 7 nucleotides matching TRBD1. Germline trimming cut 6 bases from V and 4 bases from J; bases unmatched to any gene: 17. The CDR3 has 17 residues. Germline assignment: CDR1 LNHDA and CDR2 SQIVND (reference sequence). The chain's CDR3 is CASSATGTAAWGTEAFF. CDR3 sequence (DNA): TGTGCCAGTAGCGCCACCGGGACAGCCGCCTGGGGCACTGAAGCTTTCTTT.

The gene calls are TRBV24-1 and TRBJ2-7, with TRBD1 identical over 7 bases. J lost 7 bases, V lost 2 bases, and 7 bases had no gene match. CDR1 is KGHDR, CDR2 SFDVKD, per germline. The CDR3 extends over 14 amino acids. The DNA of the CDR3 is TGTGCCACCAGTGATTCGACAGGGATCGGGGAGCAGTACTTC. Translated: CATSDSTGIGEQYF.

The rearrangement uses TRBV14 and TRBJ2-2, with 9 bases that match TRBD1. This CDR3 has 14 amino acids. From germline, CDR1 is SGHDN and CDR2 FVKESK. Trimming cost V 4 bases and J 6 bases; bases outside gene matches: 3. CDR3 residues: CASSRDRVAGELFF. The DNA of the CDR3 is TGTGCCAGCAGCCGGGACAGGGTGGCCGGGGAGCTGTTTTTT.

V and J are TRBV6-5 and TRBJ1-4; TRBD1 matches 8 bases. After removal of 4 bases from V and 4 bases from J, the junction contained 5 bases not matched to a gene. Germline V gene lookup returns CDR1 MNHEY and CDR2 SVGAGI. CDR3 size: 15 residues. This CDR3 reads CASSLTGDLNEKLFF. DNA for the CDR3: TGTGCCAGCAGTTTGACAGGGGACCTTAATGAAAAACTGTTTTTT.

This clone occurred once. The rearrangement links TRBV10-1 to TRBJ2-7; 7 positions match TRBD1. V lost 0 bases, J lost 3 bases, and 8 bases stayed unmatched. Germline lookup yields CDR1 WNHNN and CDR2 SYGVQD (reference sequence). The CDR3 spans 16 residues. The CDR3 bases are TGCGCCAGCAGTGAGTCCTGTGGGGACAGCTGCTACGAGCAGTACTTC. Translation: CASSESCGDSCYEQYF.

This sequence joins TRBV6-5 and TRBJ2-5; D remains ambiguous. Trimming left V 7 bases short and J 5 bases short, with 8 bases between. The CDR3 is 11 residues long. CDR1 is MNHEY and CDR2 is SVGAGI in the germline V gene. The CDR3 loop is CASKLFETQYF. In nucleotides, the CDR3 is TGTGCCAGCAAGCTGTTCGAGACCCAGTACTTC.

The V and J genes are TRBV5-1 and TRBJ2-1; D gene unclear. The CDR3 consists of 14 residues. The V end lost 4 bases, the J end lost 8 bases, and 16 bases lay between the germline ends. Germline V lookup: CDR1 SGHRS, CDR2 YFSETQ. Here the CDR3 reads CASSREVERHEQFF. The CDR3 DNA is TGCGCCAGCAGCCGCGAGGTAGAAAGGCATGAGCAGTTCTTC.

For the CDR3, the DNA is TGCAGCGTTGAGGGTAGCGACAGGCTCCGCTATGGCTACACCTTC. It yields the protein CSVEGSDRLRYGYTF. The chain employs TRBV29-1 and TRBJ1-2; tentative D call: TRBD1 (6 bases). V lost 3 bases and J 4 bases, leaving 18 bases between the germline ends. Germline V lookup: CDR1 SQVTM, CDR2 ANQGSEA. CDR3 size: 15 residues.

The J gene is TRBJ2-7, the V gene TRBV18; D is ambiguous. Germline values: CDR1 KGHSH, CDR2 LQKENI. V was pared by 3 bases and J by 0 bases, with 12 bases between. The CDR3 is 15 residues long. DNA of the CDR3: TGTGCCAGCTCACCCTCGGCGGCCAGCTCCTACGAGCAGTACTTC. It encodes CASSPSAASSYEQYF.

The J gene is TRBJ2-1, the V gene TRBV10-3; a weak D match, TRBD1 (5 bases). In germline, CDR1 is ENHRY, CDR2 SYGVKD. The CDR3 totals 13 residues. The germline V and J ends were trimmed by 6 bases and 5 bases, with 11 bases remaining between them. DNA for the CDR3: TGTGCCATCAGAGGGGTGCTAGACAATGAGCAGTTCTTC. Translated, it gives CAIRGVLDNEQFF.

This sequence joins TRBV5-1 and TRBJ2-7; 8 positions match TRBD1. Germline loops: CDR1 SGHRS, CDR2 YFSETQ. This CDR3 is 14 amino acids long. V trimming: 3 bases; J trimming: 2 bases; junction bases outside the gene matches: 4. The DNA for the CDR3 is TGCGCCAGCAGCTCCCAGGGGGCTACCTACGAGCAGTACTTC. Its translation: CASSSQGATYEQYF.

This chain links TRBV4-3 with TRBJ2-3; 12 bases align to TRBD2. Germline loops: CDR1 LGHNA, CDR2 YSLEER. The CDR3 has 18 residues. After removal of 0 bases from V and 1 base from J, the junction contained 5 bases not matched to a gene. The CDR3 region has the DNA TGCGCCAGCAGCCAAGATACGCGACTAGCGGGGGGCACAGATACGCAGTATTTT. It codes for CASSQDTRLAGGTDTQYF.

The rearrangement joins TRBV2 to TRBJ1-1; TRBD1 aligns across 9 bases. The CDR3 contains 16 residues. V shed 6 bases, J shed 1 base, and the junction held 9 bases outside the gene matches. CDR1 is SNHLY and CDR2 is FYNNEI in the germline V gene. The CDR3 bases are TGTGCCAGCAGCGTAGGGACAGGGAGACCGAACACTGAAGCTTTCTTT. It specifies CASSVGTGRPNTEAFF. Supplemented by reference TRBV2 and TRBJ1-1, the full variable domain reads EPEVTQTPSHQVTQMGQEVILRCVPISNHLYFYWYRQILGQKVEFLVSFYNNEISEKSEIFDDQFSVERPDGSNFTLKIRSTKLEDSAMYFCASSVGTGRPNTEAFFGQGTRLTVV.

CDR3 bases: TGTGCCAGCAGTACTCTGAGACAGGGAACGAACACTGAAGCTTTCTTT. Amino acid sequence: CASSTLRQGTNTEAFF. The chain has TRBV27 and TRBJ1-1; 7 nucleotides agree with TRBD1. CDR1 is MNHEY, CDR2 SMNVEV, per germline (reference sequence). Germline trimming cut 5 bases from V and 1 base from J; bases unmatched to any gene: 10. The CDR3 consists of 16 residues.

This rearrangement joins TRBV6-2 or TRBV6-3 to TRBJ1-5; 7 bases align to TRBD1. After removal of 2 bases from V and 6 bases from J, the junction contained 4 bases not matched to a gene. The V gene's germline CDR1 is MNHEY and CDR2 SVGEGT. The CDR3 sequence is 14 residues long. The CDR3 here is CASSYNRGGQPQHF. DNA of the CDR3: TGTGCCAGCAGTTACAACAGGGGTGGTCAGCCCCAGCATTTT.

The chain has TRBV5-6 and TRBJ2-7; tentative D call: TRBD1 (5 bases). Trimming cost V 2 bases and J 5 bases, with 11 bases left between them. Germline lookup yields CDR1 SGHDT and CDR2 YYEEEE. The CDR3 runs 13 residues. This CDR3 reads CASSLRRVDEQYF. The CDR3 DNA reads as TGTGCCAGCAGCTTACGCAGGGTCGACGAGCAGTACTTC.